The source of this T cell receptor beta chain is a study of human T cells and chemical hapten exposure. This CDR3 is built from 17 residues. The V gene end was trimmed by 7 bases and the J gene end by 1 base; junction bases not matched to a gene: 8. This clonotype showed up just a few times. One entry per CDR3 protein, called by TCRdb with MiXCR from the RACE reads. Counted here are 380,000 or so distinct CDR3 sequences, about 5.4% occurring once; the ten biggest clones make up less than 9%. The sample's time point: pre-sensitization, week 0. Treatment of the sample: therapeutic diphenylcyclopropenone sensitization with weekly scalp DPC. Every donor had alopecia and was 18 to 70 years old; all were suitable for DPC.

Sequenced material: whole blood, taken in connection with sensitization to the hapten diphenylcyclopropenone (DPC). The chain uses TRBV12-3 or TRBV12-4 and TRBJ2-3; 13 bases align to TRBD2. This sequence was found in a woman between 18 and 29 years old with alopecia areata. Some clones in this sample may be carry-over from other donors' samples. Here the CDR3 reads CASNPTSGGSGTDTQYF. CDR3 sequence (DNA): TGTGCCAGCAACCCGACTAGCGGGGGGTCGGGCACAGATACGCAGTATTTT.